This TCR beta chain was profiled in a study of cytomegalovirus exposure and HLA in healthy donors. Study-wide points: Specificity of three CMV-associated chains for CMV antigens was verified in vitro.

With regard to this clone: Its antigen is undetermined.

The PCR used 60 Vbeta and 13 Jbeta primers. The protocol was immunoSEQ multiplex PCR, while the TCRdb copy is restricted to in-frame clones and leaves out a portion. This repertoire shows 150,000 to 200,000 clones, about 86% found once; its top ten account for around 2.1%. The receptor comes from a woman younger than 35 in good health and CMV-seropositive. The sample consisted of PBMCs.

The CDR3 nucleotides read TGCGCCAGCAGCGTGACAGGGAACACTGAAGCTTTCTTT. Translated, it gives CASSVTGNTEAFF. The chain recombines TRBV5-1 with TRBJ1-1; a possible D gene is TRBD1 (6 bases). This CDR3 comprises 13 residues. The ends were cut back, 4 bases at V and 1 base at J, with 8 bases in the middle. Per germline, CDR1 SGHRS and CDR2 YFSETQ.